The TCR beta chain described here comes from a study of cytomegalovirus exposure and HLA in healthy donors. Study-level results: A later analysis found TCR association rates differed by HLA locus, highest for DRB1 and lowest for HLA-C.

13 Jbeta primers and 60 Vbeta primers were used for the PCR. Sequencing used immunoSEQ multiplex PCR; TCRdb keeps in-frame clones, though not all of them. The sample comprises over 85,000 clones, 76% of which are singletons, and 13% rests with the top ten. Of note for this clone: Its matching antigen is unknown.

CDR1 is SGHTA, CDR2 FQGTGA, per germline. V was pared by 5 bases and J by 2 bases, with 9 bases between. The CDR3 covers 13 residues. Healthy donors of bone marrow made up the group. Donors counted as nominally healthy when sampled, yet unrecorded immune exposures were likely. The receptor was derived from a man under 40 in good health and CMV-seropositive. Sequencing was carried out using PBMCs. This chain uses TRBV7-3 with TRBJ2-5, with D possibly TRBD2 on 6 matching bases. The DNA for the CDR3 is TGTGCCAGCAGCCCCGGGAGTCAAGAGACCCAGTACTTC. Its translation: CASSPGSQETQYF.